This T cell receptor (beta chain) came from a study of regulatory T cells in long-lasting Graves disease. In germline, CDR1 is ENHRY, CDR2 SYGVKD. Trimming took off 0 bases at V and 4 bases at J, with 10 bases between the two ends. CDR3 length: 14 amino acids. Investigators prepared the TCR beta libraries by applying iRepertoire HTBI primers and Arm-PCR of CDR3 regions. TCRdb processed the multiplex PCR reads anew with MiXCR; each CDR3 protein has one entry. Among 380,000 or so distinct CDR3 sequences listed, 15% to 20% were seen once. Sample time point: newly diagnosed GD, antithyroid drugs for less than 3 months. After RNA was extracted from PBMCs, the TCR library was made from it. At least ten counts were recorded for this clonotype. These data also formed part of another study, on T cells in Graves' hyperthyroidism and ophthalmopathy.

Specimen: peripheral blood mononuclear cells (PBMCs), collected at new diagnosis, from a patient treated with antithyroid drugs. V gene TRBV10-3 combines with J gene TRBJ2-7; D remains unclear. This TCR was sampled from a woman between 18 and 29 years old with Graves disease. This CDR3 reads CAISESWSRYEQYF. In nucleotides, the CDR3 is TGTGCCATCAGTGAGTCCTGGAGCCGATACGAGCAGTACTTC.